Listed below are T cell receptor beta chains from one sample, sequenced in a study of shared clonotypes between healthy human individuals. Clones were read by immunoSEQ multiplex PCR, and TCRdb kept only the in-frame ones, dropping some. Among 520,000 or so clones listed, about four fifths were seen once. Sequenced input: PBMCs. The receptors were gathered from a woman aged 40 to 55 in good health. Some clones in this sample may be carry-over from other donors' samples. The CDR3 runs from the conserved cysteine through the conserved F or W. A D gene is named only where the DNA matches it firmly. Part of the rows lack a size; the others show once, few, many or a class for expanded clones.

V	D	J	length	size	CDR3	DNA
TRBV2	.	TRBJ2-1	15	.	CASKSISVRNNEQFF	TGTGCCAGCAAAAGCATAAGTGTCCGTAACAATGAGCAGTTCTTC
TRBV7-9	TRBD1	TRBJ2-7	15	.	CASSFGTGASYEQYF	TGTGCCAGCAGCTTTGGGACAGGGGCCTCCTACGAGCAGTACTTC
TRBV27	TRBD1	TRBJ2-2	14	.	CASSWDRGTGELFF	TGTGCCAGCAGTTGGGACAGAGGCACCGGGGAGCTGTTTTTT
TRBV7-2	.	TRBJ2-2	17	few	CASSLAGRLPDTGELFF	TGTGCCAGCAGCTTAGCGGGGAGACTCCCTGACACCGGGGAGCTGTTTTTT
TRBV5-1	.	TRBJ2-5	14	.	CASTPGRARETQYF	TGCGCCAGCACCCCTGGGCGGGCCCGAGAGACCCAGTACTTC
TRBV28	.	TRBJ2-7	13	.	CASSFSGYYEQYF	TGTGCCAGCAGTTTCTCAGGCTACTACGAGCAGTACTTC
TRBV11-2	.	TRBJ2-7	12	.	CASSLDLNSQYF	TGTGCCAGCAGCTTAGATCTGAATTCTCAGTACTTC
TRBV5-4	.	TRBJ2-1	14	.	CASSSLRATNEQFF	TGTGCCAGCTCCTCGTTGAGGGCGACGAATGAGCAGTTCTTC
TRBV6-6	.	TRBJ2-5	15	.	CASSYSGGPGETQYF	TGTGCCAGCAGTTACTCGGGGGGGCCGGGGGAGACCCAGTACTTC
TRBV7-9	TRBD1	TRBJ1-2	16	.	CASSAATGGADYGYTF	TGTGCCAGCAGCGCCGCTACAGGGGGCGCCGACTATGGCTACACCTTC
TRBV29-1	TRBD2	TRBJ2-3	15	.	CSVEGGLAGWEAQYF	TGCAGCGTTGAAGGAGGACTAGCGGGATGGGAGGCGCAGTATTTT
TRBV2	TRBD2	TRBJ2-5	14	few	CASSGLAGRETQYF	TGTGCCAGCAGTGGACTAGCGGGACGAGAGACCCAGTACTTC
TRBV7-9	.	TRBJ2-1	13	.	CASSLEGRNEQFF	TGTGCCAGCAGCTTAGAGGGTCGAAATGAGCAGTTCTTC
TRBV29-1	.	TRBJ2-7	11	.	CSVGQTYEQYF	TGCAGCGTTGGACAGACCTACGAGCAGTACTTC
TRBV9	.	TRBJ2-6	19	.	CASSTRLGPPTSGANVLTF	TGTGCCAGCAGCACCCGGCTAGGGCCCCCAACGTCTGGGGCCAACGTCCTGACTTTC
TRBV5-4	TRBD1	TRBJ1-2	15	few	CASSLDPGGNYGYTF	TGTGCCAGCAGCTTGGATCCAGGGGGGAACTATGGCTACACCTTC
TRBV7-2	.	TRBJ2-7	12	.	CASSLATYEQYF	TGTGCCAGCAGCTTAGCCACCTACGAGCAGTACTTC
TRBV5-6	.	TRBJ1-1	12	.	CASGTVNTEAFF	TGTGCCAGCGGGACGGTGAACACTGAAGCTTTCTTT
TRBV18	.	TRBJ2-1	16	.	CASSPGNPRTYNEQFF	TGTGCCAGCTCACCGGGAAATCCTAGGACTTACAATGAGCAGTTCTTC
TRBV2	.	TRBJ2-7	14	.	CASDGTDRSYEQYF	TGTGCCAGTGACGGTACAGACCGCTCCTACGAGCAGTACTTC
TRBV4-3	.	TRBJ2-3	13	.	CASSQEVGSTQYF	TGCGCCAGCAGCCAAGAAGTTGGGAGTACGCAGTATTTT
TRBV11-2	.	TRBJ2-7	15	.	CASSIRGVNPDEQYF	TGTGCCAGCAGCATCAGGGGGGTCAATCCGGACGAGCAGTACTTC
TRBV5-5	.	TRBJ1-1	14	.	CASSLALVNTEAFF	TGTGCCAGCAGCTTGGCTCTGGTGAACACTGAAGCTTTCTTT
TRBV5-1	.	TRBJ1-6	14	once	CASSLSSEGSPLHF	TGCGCCAGCAGCTTGTCTTCTGAAGGATCACCCCTCCACTTT
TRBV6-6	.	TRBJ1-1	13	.	CAISTSDGTEAFF	.
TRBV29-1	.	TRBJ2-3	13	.	CSVGGRGTDTQYF	TGCAGCGTTGGTGGTAGGGGCACAGATACGCAGTATTTT
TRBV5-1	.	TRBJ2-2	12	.	CASSLVSGELFF	TGCGCCAGCAGCTTGGTTTCCGGGGAGCTGTTTTTT
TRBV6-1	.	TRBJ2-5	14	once	CASSWGAGQETQYF	TGTGCCAGCAGTTGGGGGGCAGGTCAAGAGACCCAGTACTTC
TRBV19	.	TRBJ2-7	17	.	CASSPRGAFQSSYEQYF	TGTGCCAGTAGTCCCCGGGGGGCCTTCCAAAGCTCCTACGAGCAGTACTTC
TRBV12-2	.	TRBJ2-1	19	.	CASRLVTTPWVPSYNEQFF	TGTGCAAGTCGCTTAGTGACTACCCCTTGGGTTCCCTCCTACAATGAGCAGTTCTTC
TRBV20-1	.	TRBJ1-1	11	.	CSAFRNTETFF	TGCAGTGCTTTCAGGAACACTGAAACTTTCTTT
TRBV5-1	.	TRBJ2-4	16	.	CASSFGRILAKNIQYF	TGCGCCAGCAGCTTCGGGCGGATCCTAGCCAAAAACATTCAGTACTTC
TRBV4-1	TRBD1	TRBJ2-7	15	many	CASSRLGDRAYEQYF	TGCGCCAGCAGCCGGTTAGGGGACAGGGCCTATGAGCAGTACTTC